Listed below are T cell receptor beta chains from one sample, sequenced in a study of T cells in Graves' hyperthyroidism and ophthalmopathy. TCRdb reanalysed the multiplex PCR reads using MiXCR and keeps one entry per CDR3 protein. The table shows 600,000 or so distinct CDR3 sequences, with roughly 15% occurring only once. The sample was blood. These receptors were taken from a woman in her twenties or thirties with Graves' hyperthyroidism. The CDR3 runs from the conserved cysteine through the conserved F or W. Fields, in order: V gene, clone size, J gene, D gene, CDR3 protein, CDR3 DNA. The D gene is left open where the match is weak. Clone sizes are given selectively: once, few, many, or a class where the clone is expanded.

TRBV18	many	TRBJ2-5	TRBD2	CASSPAGGSQETQYF	TGTGCCAGCTCACCAGCGGGGGGGAGCCAAGAGACCCAGTACTTC
TRBV2	NA	TRBJ2-7	NA	CASSAREQYF	TGTGCCAGCAGTGCTCGCGAGCAGTACTTC
TRBV2	many	TRBJ2-7	TRBD2	CASSDLAGESYEQYF	TGTGCCAGCAGTGACCTAGCGGGAGAAAGCTACGAGCAGTACTTC
TRBV7-2	few	TRBJ2-2	NA	CASSLTPDGELFF	TGTGCCAGCAGCTTAACTCCGGACGGGGAGCTGTTTTTT
TRBV20-1	many	TRBJ2-7	TRBD2	CSARDPSGRAYEQYF	TGCAGTGCTAGAGATCCCAGCGGGAGGGCCTACGAGCAGTACTTC
TRBV7-9	NA	TRBJ2-2	NA	CASSSGRGELFF	TGTGCCAGCAGCTCCGGCCGCGGGGAACTGTTTTTT
TRBV28	many	TRBJ1-2	TRBD1	CASSSGGTGSSRGYTF	TGTGCCAGCAGTTCCGGCGGGACAGGGAGTTCGAGGGGCTACACCTTC
TRBV11-3	many	TRBJ2-3	NA	CASSLEQADTQYF	TGTGCCAGCAGCTTAGAGCAGGCAGATACGCAGTATTTT
TRBV12-3/TRBV12-4	many	TRBJ1-5	NA	CASSFNPYSNQPQHF	TGTGCCAGCAGTTTCAACCCATATAGCAATCAGCCCCAGCATTTT
TRBV4-2	NA	TRBJ2-7	NA	CASSEDLRAIYEQYF	TGTGCCAGCAGCGAAGATTTGAGGGCCATCTACGAGCAGTACTTC
TRBV10-3	NA	TRBJ2-1	TRBD1	CAISKPGQGGNEQFF	TGTGCCATCAGTAAGCCGGGACAGGGAGGCAATGAGCAGTTCTTC
TRBV20-1	NA	TRBJ1-2	NA	CSASQGSYGYTF	TGCAGTGCTAGCCAAGGGAGCTATGGCTACACCTTC
TRBV28	many	TRBJ1-1	NA	CAGKSPQNTEAFF	TGTGCCGGAAAGAGCCCTCAGAACACTGAAGCTTTCTTT
TRBV18	many	TRBJ1-5	NA	CASSREIDSNQPQHF	TGTGCCAGCTCACGGGAAATTGATAGCAATCAGCCCCAGCATTTT
TRBV15	NA	TRBJ2-3	TRBD2	CATSRGGLGSSTDTQYF	TGTGCCACCAGCAGAGGGGGACTAGGGTCGTCCACAGATACGCAGTATTTT
TRBV12-3/TRBV12-4	few	TRBJ1-2	NA	CASTPWGGVYGYTF	TGTGCCAGCACCCCCTGGGGGGGAGTCTATGGCTACACCTTC
TRBV19	NA	TRBJ1-2	NA	CASSMKSSSPNYGYTF	TGTGCCAGTAGTATGAAGAGTAGCAGTCCTAACTATGGCTACACCTTC
TRBV7-9	NA	TRBJ1-1	NA	CASSAGTVPFF	TGTGCCAGCAGCGCAGGGACGGTTCCTTTCTTT
TRBV7-2	many	TRBJ2-1	NA	CASSSREPYNEQFF	TGTGCCAGCAGCTCCCGGGAGCCCTACAATGAGCAGTTCTTC
TRBV6-1	many	TRBJ2-7	TRBD1	CASSARGTGRTYEQYF	TGTGCCAGCAGTGCCCGGGGGACAGGGAGGACCTACGAGCAGTACTTC
TRBV20-1	many	TRBJ2-7	TRBD2	CSARDLAVGSYEQYF	TGCAGTGCTAGAGATCTAGCGGTCGGCTCCTACGAGCAGTACTTC
TRBV12-3/TRBV12-4	many	TRBJ2-7	NA	CASSNRLVAPFDEQYF	TGTGCCAGCAGCAATAGATTAGTAGCTCCCTTCGACGAGCAGTACTTC
TRBV18	many	TRBJ2-7	NA	CASSARRDYEQYF	TGTGCCAGCTCAGCGCGGAGGGACTACGAGCAGTACTTC
TRBV20-1	NA	TRBJ2-1	NA	CSASRESDEQFF	TGCAGTGCTAGTCGGGAATCCGATGAGCAGTTCTTC